These 15 T cell receptor beta chains share one sample of origin, sequenced in a study of blood T cell repertoires in COVID-19. Data came from immunoSEQ multiplex PCR; TCRdb stores just in-frame clones and leaves some out. The sample includes about 71,000 clones, 88% of them seen just once. The sequenced material came from peripheral blood. Every receptor here comes from a human donor in a cohort sampled during active COVID-19.

This clone came up a few times. V is TRBV4-1 and J is TRBJ2-1, with a possible D match to TRBD1 (5 bases). Trimming shortened V by 3 bases and J by 7 bases, and 31 bases separated the two germline ends. This CDR3 has 20 amino acids. Germline values: CDR1 MGHRA, CDR2 YSYEKL. The CDR3 loop is CASSHPMGKRIAASGNEQFF. In DNA form, the CDR3 reads TGCGCCAGCAGCCACCCCATGGGGAAAAGAATAGCCGCATCAGGGAATGAGCAGTTCTTC.

This chain links TRBV4-1 with TRBJ1-2; TRBD1 agrees at 7 bases. V shed 4 bases and J 4 bases; nucleotides not matched to a gene: 15. This CDR3 contains 17 residues. The germline V gene has CDR1 MGHRA and CDR2 YSYEKL. In nucleotides, the CDR3 is TGCGCCAGCAGCCCCCAGGGGCCAGGACAGGCCGTCTATGGCTACACCTTC. Amino acid sequence: CASSPQGPGQAVYGYTF.

This chain connects TRBV29-1 to TRBJ1-2; tentative D call: TRBD1 (5 bases). This CDR3 has 12 amino acids. V was shortened by 7 bases and J by 2 bases, with 11 bases between the two germline ends. Germline V gene sequence: CDR1 SQVTM, CDR2 ANQGSEA. CDR3 region: CSGGSYNYGYTF. CDR3 sequence (DNA): TGCAGCGGGGGGAGCTACAACTATGGCTACACCTTC. The entire variable domain, with the rest obtained from reference TRBV29-1 and TRBJ1-2, is as follows: SAVISQKPSRDICQRGTSLTIQCQVDSQVTMMFWYRQQPGQSLTLIATANQGSEATYESGFVIDKFPISRPNLTFSTLTVSNMSPEDSSIYLCSGGSYNYGYTFGSGTRLTVV.

The V call is TRBV4-1, the J call TRBJ2-6, with TRBD1 identical over 11 bases. The germline gives CDR1 MGHRA, CDR2 YSYEKL. Trimming took 0 bases from V and 1 from J; bases not matched to a gene: 5. The CDR3 contains 19 residues. CDR3 loop: CASSQDLGTGGSGANVLTF. DNA for the CDR3: TGCGCCAGCAGCCAAGATCTGGGGACAGGGGGATCTGGGGCCAACGTCCTGACTTTC.

V usage is TRBV7-2 and J usage is TRBJ2-7; 10 nucleotides agree with TRBD2. The germline gives CDR1 SGHTA, CDR2 FQGNSA. This CDR3 has 16 amino acids. Trimming at V came to 5 bases and at J to 3 bases, leaving 10 bases not matched to a gene. In DNA, the CDR3 is TGTGCCAGCAGCCAACATTCTGGGACTAGCGTCTACGAGCAGTACTTC. This translates into CASSQHSGTSVYEQYF.

By sample share, this clone is medium-sized. The rearrangement links TRBV7-2 to TRBJ1-5; D possibly corresponds to TRBD1 (6 bases). The germline gives CDR1 SGHTA, CDR2 FQGNSA. The V end lost 1 base, the J end lost 1 base, and 11 bases lay between the germline ends. This CDR3 contains 16 residues. The chain's CDR3 is CASSLDIRGSNQPQHF. The CDR3 DNA is TGTGCCAGCAGCTTAGATATCAGGGGAAGCAATCAGCCCCAGCATTTT.

The V call is TRBV10-3, the J call TRBJ2-7, with D tentatively TRBD1 (5 bases). Trimming pared 6 bases from V and 3 bases from J, leaving 9 bases between. Germline loops: CDR1 ENHRY, CDR2 SYGVKD. There are 12 residues in the CDR3. CDR3 DNA sequence: TGTGCCATCAGCCGGACAAACTACGAGCAGTACTTC. Its translation: CAISRTNYEQYF.

This clone occurred a few times. The genes are TRBV12-5 and TRBJ1-1, with D possibly being TRBD1 (6 bases). There are 15 residues in the CDR3. The germline V gene has CDR1 LGHNT and CDR2 FRNRAP. V was pared by 2 bases and J by 1 base, with 11 bases between. The CDR3 DNA sequence: TGTGCTAGTGGTTTGTCTACAGGGCGGAACACTGAAGCTTTCTTT. This sequence encodes CASGLSTGRNTEAFF.

The gene calls are TRBV7-8 and TRBJ2-2, with D perhaps matching TRBD2 (7 bases). In germline, CDR1 is SGHVS, CDR2 FQNEAQ. The CDR3 is 15 amino acids. V dropped 7 bases and J dropped 3 bases, with 15 bases sitting between them. CDR3 region: CASTDGGADTGELFF. The CDR3 coding sequence is TGTGCCAGCACCGATGGGGGGGCAGACACCGGGGAGCTGTTTTTT.

The V call is TRBV19, the J call TRBJ1-1; D remains unclear. CDR1 is LNHDA and CDR2 is SQIVND in the germline V gene (reference sequence). This CDR3 has 16 amino acids. Trimming took off 5 bases at V and 0 bases at J, with 16 bases between the two ends. The CDR3 DNA sequence: TGTGCCAGTAGTTTTCGACCGGGTCGGATGAACACTGAAGCTTTCTTT. This gives the protein CASSFRPGRMNTEAFF.

V gene TRBV18 combines with J gene TRBJ1-1, with D perhaps TRBD1 (6 bases). The CDR3 covers 15 residues. The V end was cut by 3 bases, the J end by 5 bases, with 16 bases between. Germline CDR1 and CDR2: KGHSH and LQKENI. Here the CDR3 DNA reads TGTGCCAGCTCACCGGCGTCGGGGGGCGAAACTGAAGCTTTCTTT. Translated: CASSPASGGETEAFF.

The J gene is TRBJ2-7, the V gene TRBV9; D might be TRBD1 (5 bases). Trimming pared 4 bases from V and 0 bases from J, leaving 11 bases between. Germline V gives CDR1 SGDLS, CDR2 YYNGEE. The CDR3 runs to 14 residues. The CDR3 region is CASSTTGSSYEQYF. CDR3 nucleotides: TGTGCCAGCAGCACAACAGGTAGCTCCTACGAGCAGTACTTC.

The V and J genes are TRBV24-1 and TRBJ2-3; no clear D gene. The CDR3 totals 12 residues. CDR1 and CDR2 from the germline V gene are KGHDR and SFDVKD. Between the trimmed V and J ends, which lost 9 bases and 2 bases, there was a span of 8 bases. The CDR3 DNA sequence: TGTGCCACCGCTCGGGTCACAGATACGCAGTATTTT. Protein: CATARVTDTQYF.

This sequence joins TRBV6-5 and TRBJ1-5; 7 bases align to TRBD1. In germline, CDR1 is MNHEY, CDR2 SVGAGI. The CDR3 covers 15 residues. V lost 11 bases, J lost 3 bases, and 13 bases stayed unmatched. The CDR3, as DNA: TGTGCCTCCTACTCCGGACAGGTTGACAATCAGCCCCAGCATTTT. It specifies CASYSGQVDNQPQHF.

The chain has TRBV28 and TRBJ1-1; D might be TRBD1 (5 bases). The CDR3 sequence is 13 residues long. Germline CDR1 is MDHEN and CDR2 is SYDVKM. Trimming removed 8 bases from V and 1 base from J, with 11 bases in between. The CDR3 sequence: CASLIRGNTEAFF. In DNA form, the CDR3 reads TGTGCCAGCCTGATTAGGGGGAACACTGAAGCTTTCTTT.